One sample yielded the 25 T cell receptor beta chains listed below, sequenced in a study of T cells in localized non-small cell lung cancer. TCRdb keeps only in-frame clones here, not all; method: immunoSEQ multiplex PCR. The repertoire holds 35,000 to 50,000 clones, about 85% seen once, with about 32% in the top ten. The sample here was PBMCs, taken before any cancer treatment. The receptors here all came from a woman aged 40 to 75 with stage II squamous cell lung carcinoma.

The chain employs TRBV27 and TRBJ1-5, with unresolved D. With 2 bases removed from V and 2 bases from J, the gap between germline ends came to 13 bases. This CDR3 has 16 residues. CDR1 is MNHEY and CDR2 is SMNVEV in the germline V gene (reference sequence). CDR3: CASSLTTNIGNQPQHF. In DNA form, the CDR3 reads TGTGCCAGCAGTTTAACCACGAACATCGGCAATCAGCCCCAGCATTTT.

The chain recombines TRBV18 with TRBJ2-7; D not certain. The V gene's germline CDR1 is KGHSH and CDR2 LQKENI. The CDR3 totals 11 residues. Trimming stripped 5 bases from V and 7 bases from J, with 9 bases between. The CDR3 nucleotides read TGTGCCAGCTCATTTTCGGAGGAGCAGTACTTC. Its translation: CASSFSEEQYF.

The chain joins TRBV25-1 to TRBJ2-1; 9 bases match TRBD1. The CDR3 totals 16 residues. The germline gives CDR1 MGHDK, CDR2 SYGVNS. The ends lost 5 bases at V and 5 bases at J; junction bases unmatched: 10. For the CDR3, the DNA is TGTGCCAGCAGTCCCTCAGGACAGGGGCTACACAATGAGCAGTTCTTC. Translated, it gives CASSPSGQGLHNEQFF.

The rearrangement joins TRBV5-1 to TRBJ1-2, with 9 bases lining up with TRBD1. CDR3 size: 14 residues. Germline CDR1 reads SGHRS; CDR2 reads YFSETQ. After removal of 4 bases from V and 7 bases from J, the junction contained 8 bases not matched to a gene. The CDR3 protein is CASSTGTGSSGYTF. The CDR3 DNA follows: TGCGCCAGCAGCACCGGGACAGGGAGCTCTGGCTACACCTTC.

This chain uses TRBV23-1 with TRBJ1-2; 9 bases align to TRBD1. TRBV23-1 belongs to the ORF category, with a function that is uncertain. The CDR3 runs 16 residues. The junction had 13 bases not matched to a gene; V was cut back by 8 bases and J by 3 bases. CDR3 sequence: CASCLSSDRGDYGYTF. CDR3 nucleotides: TGCGCCAGCTGCCTATCTTCGGACAGGGGTGACTATGGCTACACCTTC.

This clone was recorded only once. This chain links TRBV6-5 with TRBJ1-2; D remains ambiguous. Germline lookup yields CDR1 MNHEY and CDR2 SVGAGI. This CDR3 is built from 12 residues. The V end was cut by 7 bases, the J end by 8 bases, with 14 bases between. CDR3 sequence (DNA): TGTGCCAGCATCGACCCCGGAGGAGGCTACACCTTC. Translated, it gives CASIDPGGGYTF.

In this sample, this clone turned up once. V is TRBV11-2 and J is TRBJ2-5; 8 nucleotides match TRBD2. There are 13 residues in the CDR3. With 6 bases clipped from V and 5 bases from J, the junction kept 5 bases outside the gene matches. Germline CDR1 reads SGHAT; CDR2 reads FQNNGV. CDR3 sequence: CASSPGGGETQYF. The CDR3 region has the DNA TGTGCCAGCAGTCCGGGGGGGGGCGAGACCCAGTACTTC.

The genes are TRBV13 and TRBJ2-2; tentative D call: TRBD2 (6 bases). Trimming took off 0 bases at V and 0 bases at J, with 11 bases between the two ends. Germline CDR1 is PRHDT and CDR2 is FYEKMQ (reference sequence). The length of the CDR3 is 17 residues. CDR3 region: CASSLGGGGANTGELFF. CDR3 in DNA: TGTGCCAGCAGCTTAGGAGGAGGCGGGGCGAACACCGGGGAGCTGTTTTTT.

V is TRBV10-1 and J is TRBJ2-3; perhaps TRBD2 as D (6 bases). The CDR3 has 18 residues. Germline CDR1 and CDR2: WNHNN and SYGVQD (reference sequence). V was cut by 7 bases and J by 0 bases, with 23 bases left in between. The CDR3 region is CASTARDWNFSSTDTQYF. In DNA form, the CDR3 reads TGCGCCAGCACCGCTAGGGACTGGAACTTCTCTAGCACAGATACGCAGTATTTT.

J is TRBJ1-1 and V is TRBV2; unclear D gene. From germline, CDR1 is SNHLY and CDR2 FYNNEI. The CDR3 has 16 residues. V was clipped by 3 bases and J by 4 bases, with 18 bases between them. The CDR3 loop is CASSDLGPAGGTEAFF. The CDR3 DNA is TGTGCCAGCAGTGACCTAGGGCCAGCGGGAGGCACTGAAGCTTTCTTT.

This rearrangement joins TRBV7-6 to TRBJ2-7; the D gene is possibly TRBD1 (5 bases). Germline V lookup: CDR1 SGHVS, CDR2 FNYEAQ. Trimming left V 5 bases short and J 1 base short, with 12 bases between. The CDR3 runs 14 residues. CDR3 nucleotide sequence: TGTGCCAGCAGCCCAAACAGGTTATCCTACGAGCAGTACTTC. Protein product: CASSPNRLSYEQYF.

The V gene is TRBV28, the J gene TRBJ1-2; TRBD1 matches at 7 bases. The CDR3 has 17 amino acids. The germline V gene encodes CDR1 MDHEN and CDR2 SYDVKM. J lost 0 bases, V lost 4 bases, and 11 bases had no gene match. The CDR3 DNA is TGTGCCAGCAGTTCGCCTCACCCCGACAGGGCTAACTATGGCTACACCTTC. Amino acid sequence: CASSSPHPDRANYGYTF.

The chain uses TRBV28 and TRBJ1-5; D gene unclear. V lost 2 bases and J lost 3, with 11 bases in between. The germline V gene encodes CDR1 MDHEN and CDR2 SYDVKM. The CDR3 is 15 residues long. CDR3 region: CASSLEAGPNQPQHF. In nucleotides, the CDR3 is TGTGCCAGCAGTTTAGAGGCCGGCCCCAATCAGCCCCAGCATTTT.

V is TRBV7-8 and J is TRBJ1-1, with D possibly TRBD1 on 5 matching bases. There are 14 residues in the CDR3. The ends were cut back, 5 bases at V and 2 bases at J, with 12 bases in the middle. The germline V gene has CDR1 SGHVS and CDR2 FQNEAQ. The CDR3 region has the DNA TGTGCCAGCAGCCGAAAGACAGTTAACACTGAAGCTTTCTTT. It translates to CASSRKTVNTEAFF.

This chain joins TRBV2 and TRBJ2-1; D is tentatively TRBD1 or TRBD2 (5 bases each). Germline CDR1 SNHLY, CDR2 FYNNEI. CDR3 length: 16 residues. V lost 1 base and J 7 bases, leaving 17 bases between the germline ends. The CDR3 nucleotides are TGTGCCAGCAGTGAAGTTCGTGGGACGACGAGGAATGAGCAGTTCTTC. Amino acids: CASSEVRGTTRNEQFF.

The chain has TRBV2 and TRBJ2-1; TRBD2 aligns across 9 bases. Trimming cost V 5 bases and J 4 bases; bases outside gene matches: 6. Germline CDR1 and CDR2: SNHLY and FYNNEI. This CDR3 is built from 15 residues. The CDR3 region has the DNA TGTGCCAGCAGTTTGGAGCGGGGGGCATACAATGAGCAGTTCTTC. Translated, it gives CASSLERGAYNEQFF.

In DNA, the CDR3 is TGTGCCAGCAGCCCCCGACAGGATAGGTATAGCAATCAGCCCCAGCATTTT. As protein: CASSPRQDRYSNQPQHF. This chain uses TRBV7-8 with TRBJ1-5, with D possibly being TRBD1 (6 bases). Germline assignment: CDR1 SGHVS and CDR2 FQNEAQ. V was cut by 5 bases and J by 0 bases, with 17 bases left in between. The CDR3 runs 17 residues.

V gene TRBV27 combines with J gene TRBJ2-7; TRBD1 or TRBD2 may be the D gene (5 bases each). V lost 4 bases to trimming and J lost 0 bases, with 19 bases between them. In germline, CDR1 is MNHEY, CDR2 SMNVEV (reference sequence). The CDR3 is made up of 17 amino acids. The chain's CDR3 is CASSYRQRGATSYEQYF. CDR3 nucleotides: TGTGCCAGCAGTTACCGACAGAGGGGAGCCACCTCCTACGAGCAGTACTTC.

This rearrangement joins TRBV2 to TRBJ1-1, with TRBD1 identical over 8 bases. The length of the CDR3 is 15 residues. From germline, CDR1 is SNHLY and CDR2 FYNNEI. V lost 3 bases and J lost 2; bases outside the gene matches: 5. CDR3 sequence reads: CASSEQGASNTEAFF. The CDR3 region has the DNA TGTGCCAGCAGTGAGCAGGGGGCTTCAAACACTGAAGCTTTCTTT. Full variable domain (remainder filled in from reference TRBV2 and TRBJ1-1): EPEVTQTPSHQVTQMGQEVILRCVPISNHLYFYWYRQILGQKVEFLVSFYNNEISEKSEIFDDQFSVERPDGSNFTLKIRSTKLEDSAMYFCASSEQGASNTEAFFGQGTRLTVV.

The V gene is TRBV6-6, the J gene TRBJ2-7, with unresolved D. Germline CDR1 reads MNHNY; CDR2 reads SVGAGI (reference sequence). CDR3 size: 11 residues. With 10 bases removed from V and 1 base from J, the gap between germline ends came to 8 bases. The CDR3 reads CATSASYEQYF. For the CDR3, the DNA is TGTGCCACCAGCGCTTCCTACGAGCAGTACTTC.

The chain links TRBV19 to TRBJ1-2, with 7 bases identical to TRBD1. Germline lookup yields CDR1 LNHDA and CDR2 SQIVND (reference sequence). Losses at the gene ends were 5 bases for V and 3 bases for J; bases not matched to a gene: 9. The CDR3 consists of 15 residues. CDR3 coding DNA: TGTGCCAGTAGTTCAGGCCGACAGGGAGACTATGGCTACACCTTC. This gives the protein CASSSGRQGDYGYTF.

This clone was seen a single time. The chain recombines TRBV18 with TRBJ2-7; D unresolved. Germline assignment: CDR1 KGHSH and CDR2 LQKENI. V was pared by 4 bases and J by 0 bases, with 10 bases between. The CDR3 contains 14 residues. In DNA form, the CDR3 reads TGTGCCAGCTCACAACAATCGGCCTCCTACGAGCAGTACTTC. Residues: CASSQQSASYEQYF.

This clone was seen only a few times. The V call is TRBV19, the J call TRBJ2-3, with 13 bases that match TRBD2. The CDR3 runs to 17 residues. V shed 3 bases and J 2 bases; nucleotides not matched to a gene: 5. Looked up from germline, CDR1 is LNHDA and CDR2 is SQIVND (reference sequence). The CDR3 sequence is CASSIPGLAGATDTQYF. The DNA for the CDR3 is TGTGCCAGTAGTATTCCTGGACTAGCGGGGGCCACAGATACGCAGTATTTT. Full variable domain (rest looked up from reference TRBV19 and TRBJ2-3): DGGITQSPKYLFRKEGQNVTLSCEQNLNHDAMYWYRQDPGQGLRLIYYSQIVNDFQKGDIAEGYSVSREKKESFPLTVTSAQKNPTAFYLCASSIPGLAGATDTQYFGPGTRLTVL.

This rearrangement joins TRBV28 to TRBJ1-5; tentatively, D is TRBD1 (5 bases). CDR1 and CDR2 from the germline V gene are MDHEN and SYDVKM. The V end lost 7 bases, the J end lost 9 bases, and 19 bases lay between the germline ends. The CDR3 extends over 14 amino acids. The CDR3 spells CASNISPGGGPQHF. In DNA, the CDR3 is TGTGCCAGCAACATATCCCCAGGCGGGGGGCCCCAGCATTTT.

This rearrangement joins TRBV28 to TRBJ1-5; D gene uncertain. The CDR3 spans 14 residues. V shed 6 bases and J shed 5 bases, with 14 bases lying between them. Per germline, CDR1 MDHEN and CDR2 SYDVKM. This CDR3 is CASSMGNYHQPQHF. The DNA of the CDR3 is TGTGCCAGCAGCATGGGCAATTACCATCAGCCCCAGCATTTT.